This T cell receptor (beta chain) was identified in a study of T-cell memory formation after mild COVID-19. Broader study findings: Pre-infection memory contained some responding clones, which suggested that cross-reactive memory had joined. Shrinking CD4+ clones were chiefly CM and EM; CD8+ ones were chiefly EMRA.

By sample share, this clonotype is large. The target antigen is unknown. The CDR3 contains 14 residues. Germline CDR1 and CDR2: MGHDK and SYGVNS. V was pared by 5 bases and J by 3 bases, with 11 bases between. TCRdb reprocessed the 5' RACE reads via MiXCR and lists one record per CDR3 protein. The sample carries some 45,000 distinct CDR3 sequences, 27% recorded once. V is TRBV25-1 and J is TRBJ2-1; D is undetermined. This clonotype was sampled from a man aged 18 to 30 who had mild COVID-19 (a few samples of this study predate the infection). Cell type and time point are not known. Specimen: PBMCs or a T cell subset sorted from them (not recorded which). The CDR3 is CASSQSDFYNEQFF. In nucleotides, the CDR3 is TGTGCCAGCAGTCAGTCCGACTTCTACAATGAGCAGTTCTTC.